This T cell receptor beta chain was sequenced for a study of follicular helper T cells after annual influenza vaccination. With regard to this clone: Antigen unknown.

Described time point: 2015-2016 season, 7 days after influenza vaccination. Clones were sequenced by immunoSEQ multiplex PCR, and TCRdb holds only the in-frame ones, with some missing. The table has approximately 8,500 clones, 75% to 90% seen once; the top ten hold roughly 3.9%. Study-level points and caveats: Each annual vaccination recalled recurring oligoclonal ICOS+CD38+ cTfh clonotypes.

The sequencing used CXCR5+ CD38- circulating T follicular helper cells from blood, collected 7 days after influenza vaccination. Subset denoted: circulating Tfh, non-naive CD4+CXCR5+PD-1+ (ICOS+CD38+ or ICOS-CD38-). The TCR sequence derives from an adult who received the influenza vaccine.

The CDR3 region is CASSALTGNTDTQYF. The CDR3 DNA reads as TGTGCCAGCAGCGCACTGACAGGGAACACAGATACGCAGTATTTT. The chain employs TRBV9 and TRBJ2-3, with TRBD1 matching 7 bases. This CDR3 has 15 amino acids. V lost 3 bases, J lost 2 bases, and 6 bases stayed unmatched. The germline V gene has CDR1 SGDLS and CDR2 YYNGEE.